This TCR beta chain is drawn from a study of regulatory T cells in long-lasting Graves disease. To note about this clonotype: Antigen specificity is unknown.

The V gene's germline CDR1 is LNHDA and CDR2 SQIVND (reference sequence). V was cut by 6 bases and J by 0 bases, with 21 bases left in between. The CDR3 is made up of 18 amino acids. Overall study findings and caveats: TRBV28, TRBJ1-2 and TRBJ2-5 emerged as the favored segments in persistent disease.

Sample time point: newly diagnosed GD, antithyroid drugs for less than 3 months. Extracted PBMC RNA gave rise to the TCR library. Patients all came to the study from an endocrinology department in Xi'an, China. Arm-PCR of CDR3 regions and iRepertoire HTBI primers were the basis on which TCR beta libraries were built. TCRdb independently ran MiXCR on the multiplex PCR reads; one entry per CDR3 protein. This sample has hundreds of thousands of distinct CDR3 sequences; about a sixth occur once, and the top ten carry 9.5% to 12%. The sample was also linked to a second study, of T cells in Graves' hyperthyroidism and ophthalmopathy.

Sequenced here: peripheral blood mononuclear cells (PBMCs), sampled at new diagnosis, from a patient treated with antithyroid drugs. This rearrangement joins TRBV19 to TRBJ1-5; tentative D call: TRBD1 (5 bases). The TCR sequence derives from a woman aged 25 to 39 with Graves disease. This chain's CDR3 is CASRRIRGSAFSNQPQHF. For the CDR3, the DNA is TGTGCCAGTAGGAGGATTCGGGGGTCCGCTTTTAGCAATCAGCCCCAGCATTTT.